This T cell receptor (beta chain) was identified in a study of graft-versus-host responses after intestinal transplantation. On this clone: Its target is unknown.

The CDR3 totals 17 residues. Trimming left V 0 bases short and J 0 bases short, with 11 bases between. The germline gives CDR1 WNHNN, CDR2 SYGVQD (reference sequence). Generated by immunoSEQ multiplex PCR, the TCRdb table keeps only in-frame clones and is missing some. The table lists about 70,000 clones, around 91% of them singletons. The source is a human donor who was the organ donor for an intestinal transplant. Specimen: unstimulated CD8+ T cells sorted from spleen or lymph node cells, collected before transplant. The chain has TRBV10-1 and TRBJ2-2; weak D call: TRBD1 (5 bases). Here the CDR3 reads CASSESDSAPNTGELFF. The CDR3 coding sequence is TGCGCCAGCAGTGAGTCCGACAGTGCCCCGAACACCGGGGAGCTGTTTTTT.